The 27 T cell receptor beta chains in this list originate from one sample, sequenced in a study of monozygotic twins with inflammatory bowel disease. TCRdb reprocessed the 5' RACE reads, keeping one entry per CDR3 protein, no DNA. This sample lists more than 300,000 distinct CDR3 sequences; its ten largest clones have roughly 5.2%. Input material: blood. Receptors originate from a human donor with ulcerative colitis or Crohn's disease, or a healthy co-twin of an affected twin (not recorded which).

This CDR3 is CASSVEGQGREKLFF. The chain couples TRBV9 to TRBJ1-4; TCRdb's D call, TRBD1, is unchecked because there is no DNA. The CDR3 loop spans 15 amino acids. Germline V gene lookup returns CDR1 SGDLS and CDR2 YYNGEE.

The chain combines TRBV5-1 with TRBJ1-5; the TCRdb D gene call, TRBD1, has no DNA to confirm it. The V gene's germline CDR1 is SGHRS and CDR2 YFSETQ. The CDR3 has 17 amino acids. The CDR3 region is CASSLGGRDPSNQPQHF.

The V call is TRBV13, the J call TRBJ2-7; TCRdb gives TRBD2 as the D gene, but with no DNA this cannot be confirmed. Germline V gives CDR1 PRHDT, CDR2 FYEKMQ (reference sequence). The CDR3 is 16 residues long. The CDR3 reads CASSRLLKRGAYEQYF.

This chain joins TRBV5-1 and TRBJ2-5; TCRdb outputs TRBD1, but without DNA this stays unchecked. Germline CDR1 and CDR2: SGHRS and YFSETQ. This CDR3 spans 15 amino acids. This chain's CDR3 is CASSFGQPHRETQYF.

The rearrangement joins TRBV4-3 to TRBJ2-7; TCRdb designates TRBD2, a call that cannot be tested without DNA. This CDR3 comprises 16 residues. Germline lookup yields CDR1 LGHNA and CDR2 YSLEER. The chain's CDR3 is CASSQYLSGRDYEQYF.

The J gene is TRBJ2-7, the V gene TRBV25-1; TCRdb calls TRBD2, which cannot be checked without DNA. The CDR3 is made up of 13 amino acids. Germline V gene lookup returns CDR1 MGHDK and CDR2 SYGVNS. CDR3 amino acids: CASSDPRARVQYF.

J is TRBJ1-5 and V is TRBV5-1; no DNA is available, so the TRBD1 call from TCRdb remains unchecked. Germline values: CDR1 SGHRS, CDR2 YFSETQ. The CDR3 length is 14 residues. The CDR3 region is CASSYDSPAQPQHF.

The rearrangement links TRBV29-1 to TRBJ1-4. Germline CDR1 reads SQVTM; CDR2 reads ANQGSEA. The CDR3 spans 12 residues. The CDR3 here is CSVDTGSKLLFF.

V usage is TRBV20-1 and J usage is TRBJ2-1. Germline V gene data show CDR1 as DFQATT and CDR2 as SNEGSKA (reference sequence). CDR3 length equals 11 residues. CDR3 protein: CSASMWNEQFF.

V gene TRBV12-3 or TRBV12-4 combines with J gene TRBJ1-5; TCRdb returns TRBD1, unconfirmable since there is no DNA. The CDR3 runs to 14 residues. This CDR3 is CASSRTGRNQPQHF.

The chain combines TRBV30 with TRBJ2-3; there is no DNA to check the TCRdb D call of TRBD2. The CDR3 is made up of 16 amino acids. Germline CDR1 and CDR2: GTSNPN and SVGIG (reference sequence). The CDR3 loop reads CAWSVRASGGTDTQYF.

This sequence joins TRBV9 and TRBJ2-3; checking the TCRdb D call of TRBD1 is not possible without DNA. Germline V gives CDR1 SGDLS, CDR2 YYNGEE. The CDR3 extends over 16 amino acids. CDR3: CASSDSGESYPGAQYF.

This CDR3 is CASSRLTEMNTEAFF. The genes are TRBV27 and TRBJ1-1. Germline values: CDR1 MNHEY, CDR2 SMNVEV (reference sequence). The CDR3 runs to 15 residues.

This chain connects TRBV5-1 to TRBJ2-1. In germline, CDR1 is SGHRS, CDR2 YFSETQ. The CDR3 sequence is 14 residues long. CDR3 amino acids: CASSLSETYNEQFF.

The chain employs TRBV5-1 and TRBJ2-7; TCRdb's D call of TRBD1 is untestable without DNA. This CDR3 has 14 residues. Looked up from germline, CDR1 is SGHRS and CDR2 is YFSETQ. CDR3 loop: CASRDRARSGEQYF.

The chain combines TRBV2 with TRBJ1-1; as DNA is missing, the TRBD1 call by TCRdb cannot be tested. The CDR3 is 12 amino acids. Germline assignment: CDR1 SNHLY and CDR2 FYNNEI. The CDR3 sequence is CASRGRQGQTFF.

The rearrangement joins TRBV7-2 to TRBJ1-6. The CDR3 contains 16 residues. Germline V lookup: CDR1 SGHTA, CDR2 FQGNSA. The CDR3 sequence is CASTLIGRLYNSPLHF.

This chain's CDR3 is CASSPRAGEETQYF. The chain carries TRBV12-3 or TRBV12-4 and TRBJ2-5; without DNA, the TCRdb call of TRBD2 cannot be checked. The CDR3 extends over 14 amino acids.

V usage is TRBV2 and J usage is TRBJ2-1. This CDR3 spans 14 amino acids. Germline assignment: CDR1 SNHLY and CDR2 FYNNEI. CDR3 loop: CASTTTSSYNEQFF.

The chain joins TRBV12-3 or TRBV12-4 to TRBJ1-6; TCRdb picks TRBD1, but there is no DNA to check that call. The CDR3 covers 15 residues. CDR3 residues: CASRPQGASNSPLHF.

J is TRBJ1-1 and V is TRBV7-2. The CDR3 length is 13 residues. The germline V gene encodes CDR1 SGHTA and CDR2 FQGNSA. The CDR3 protein is CASSSQVNTEAFF.

The chain carries TRBV25-1 and TRBJ2-7; the TRBD1 assignment by TCRdb is unverifiable without DNA. The CDR3 loop spans 17 amino acids. Per germline, CDR1 MGHDK and CDR2 SYGVNS. The CDR3 here is CASSEYPTRDGAYEQYF.

This chain links TRBV24-1 with TRBJ2-5; absent DNA, TCRdb's TRBD1 call cannot be checked. From germline, CDR1 is KGHDR and CDR2 SFDVKD. The CDR3 contains 16 residues. The chain's CDR3 is CATSDAIRDRQETQYF.

The V and J genes are TRBV18 and TRBJ2-7. This CDR3 contains 14 residues. Per the germline V gene, CDR1 is KGHSH and CDR2 is LQKENI. CDR3 amino acids: CASSPQGARYEQYF.

The CDR3 sequence is CASSIDPTALRGGITDTQYF. The chain couples TRBV19 to TRBJ2-3; TCRdb designates TRBD2, a call that cannot be tested without DNA. The V gene's germline CDR1 is LNHDA and CDR2 SQIVND (reference sequence). This CDR3 contains 20 residues.

The chain joins TRBV11-2 to TRBJ2-2; TCRdb designates TRBD1, a call that cannot be tested without DNA. Germline V lookup: CDR1 SGHAT, CDR2 FQNNGV. This CDR3 is 15 amino acids long. The CDR3 loop is CASSWGQINTGELFF.

The gene calls are TRBV19 and TRBJ2-1. The V gene's germline CDR1 is LNHDA and CDR2 SQIVND (reference sequence). The CDR3 contains 11 residues. This chain's CDR3 is CASSHGRGQFF.